This passage covers 6 T cell receptor beta chains from one sample sequenced in a study of CD8+ T cells in alopecia areata. Documented treatment: oral pan-JAK inhibitor, 5-10 mg twice daily. Once RNA had been extracted, it was reverse transcribed into cDNA to act as the sequencing template. TCRdb's table, derived via immunoSEQ multiplex PCR, lists solely in-frame clones and lacks some. The repertoire holds around 200,000 clones, over 60% seen once, with 4% to 4.5% in the top ten. The input for sequencing was CD4+ T cells sorted from blood, taken at week 4, from a patient treated with tofacitinib. The source is a human donor with alopecia areata.

V gene TRBV2 combines with J gene TRBJ1-1; weak D call: TRBD1 (5 bases). Trimming cost V 4 bases and J 4 bases, with 13 bases left between them. The CDR3 has 14 amino acids. Germline values: CDR1 SNHLY, CDR2 FYNNEI. The CDR3 loop is CASSVTGGSTEAFF. In nucleotides, the CDR3 is TGTGCCAGCAGTGTTACAGGAGGGAGCACTGAAGCTTTCTTT.

The chain combines TRBV5-6 with TRBJ1-5; possible D gene TRBD1, 6 bases. Germline values: CDR1 SGHDT, CDR2 YYEEEE. The ends were cut back, 0 bases at V and 5 bases at J, with 9 bases in the middle. The CDR3 sequence is 14 residues long. Written as DNA, the CDR3 is TGTGCCAGCAGCTTGGCGGGGGGCGATCAGCCCCAGCATTTT. It specifies CASSLAGGDQPQHF.

Comments on this clone: In the same sample, other DNA sequences code for this CDR3. The chain links TRBV18 to TRBJ1-2; TRBD1 might be the D (6 bases). V lost 3 bases to trimming and J lost 8 bases, with 13 bases between them. The CDR3 is made up of 13 amino acids. Germline CDR1 KGHSH, CDR2 LQKENI. DNA of the CDR3: TGTGCCAGCTCACCGCCTACAGGGAACGGCTACACCTTC. This codes for CASSPPTGNGYTF. Drawing the rest from reference TRBV18 and TRBJ1-2, the complete variable domain is NAGVMQNPRHLVRRRGQEARLRCSPMKGHSHVYWYRQLPEEGLKFMVYLQKENIIDESGMPKERFSAEFPKEGPSILRIQQVVRGDSAAYFCASSPPTGNGYTFGSGTRLTVV.

The rearrangement links TRBV4-2 to TRBJ2-7; 11 nucleotides line up with TRBD2. The germline gives CDR1 LGHNA, CDR2 YNFKEQ. CDR3 length equals 16 residues. V dropped 2 bases and J dropped 0; count of bases not matched to a gene: 3. CDR3 coding DNA: TGTGCCAGCAGCCAATCCGGGACTAGCGGCTCCTACGAGCAGTACTTC. This sequence encodes CASSQSGTSGSYEQYF.

The chain recombines TRBV6-6 with TRBJ1-1; D call uncertain. CDR1 MNHNY and CDR2 SVGAGI come from the germline V gene (reference sequence). Trimming pared 5 bases from V and 4 bases from J, leaving 17 bases between. This CDR3 comprises 15 residues. This CDR3 is CASSSQTPLGTEAFF. DNA for the CDR3: TGTGCCAGCAGTAGCCAGACCCCGCTGGGCACTGAAGCTTTCTTT.

The V gene is TRBV30, the J gene TRBJ1-5; D ambiguous. V lost 5 bases and J 3 bases, leaving 5 bases between the germline ends. Germline CDR1 and CDR2: GTSNPN and SVGIG (reference sequence). The CDR3 has 11 residues. The CDR3 region has the DNA TGTGCCTGGGGGAACAATCAGCCCCAGCATTTT. Translated: CAWGNNQPQHF.